This entry lists 27 T cell receptor beta chains sequenced from one sample in a study of T cell responses to AZD1222 COVID-19 vaccine. Some clones are missing from TCRdb's copy, which holds only in-frame ones; the method was immunoSEQ multiplex PCR. The table lists more than 95,000 clones, over 75% of them singletons. Sequencing used peripheral blood, obtained on day 0 of AZD1222 vaccination. The receptors here all came from an adult in good health.

The rearrangement uses TRBV12-3 or TRBV12-4 and TRBJ1-5; D call uncertain. This CDR3 region has 12 residues. Trimming took off 2 bases at V and 6 bases at J, with 5 bases between the two ends. The CDR3 DNA reads TGTGCCAGCAGTTTAATGAGTCAGCCCCAGCATTTT. Translated, it gives CASSLMSQPQHF.

The chain couples TRBV27 to TRBJ2-7, with D possibly TRBD1 on 6 matching bases. This CDR3 has 14 residues. V lost 4 bases and J lost 2, with 12 bases in between. The germline CDR1 and CDR2 sequences are MNHEY and SMNVEV (reference sequence). For the CDR3, the DNA is TGTGCCAGCAGTTCTACGGGACAAACCTACGAGCAGTACTTC. Amino acids: CASSSTGQTYEQYF.

The chain carries TRBV30 and TRBJ2-7; tentatively, D is TRBD1 (5 bases). The ends were cut back, 0 bases at V and 2 bases at J, with 20 bases in the middle. Germline assignment: CDR1 GTSNPN and CDR2 SVGIG (reference sequence). The CDR3 spans 17 residues. The CDR3 protein is CAWSVEVRKGITYEQYF. CDR3 DNA: TGTGCCTGGAGTGTAGAGGTTAGGAAGGGGATTACCTACGAGCAGTACTTC.

The V and J genes are TRBV27 and TRBJ1-2; D is undetermined. The CDR3 length is 16 residues. V was trimmed by 6 bases and J by 1 base, leaving 18 bases between them. Per the germline V gene, CDR1 is MNHEY and CDR2 is SMNVEV (reference sequence). The CDR3 DNA sequence: TGTGCCAGCAGCCCTGGGGTGTCCAGGAGTAACTATGGCTACACCTTC. It encodes CASSPGVSRSNYGYTF.

This clone was seen a handful of times. The V call is TRBV3-1 (or the pseudogene TRBV3-2), the J call TRBJ1-2; 7 bases agree with TRBD1. V shed 4 bases and J 1 base; nucleotides not matched to a gene: 6. The CDR3 covers 15 residues. The germline V gene has CDR1 LGHDT and CDR2 YNNKEL (reference sequence). The CDR3 nucleotides are TGTGCCAGCAGCCTAACAGGGGATATTAACTATGGCTACACCTTC. Residues: CASSLTGDINYGYTF.

J is TRBJ2-7 and V is TRBV29-1, with 15 bases matching TRBD2. The CDR3 consists of 13 residues. With V trimmed by 6 bases and J by 4 bases, 1 base remained unmatched. CDR1 is SQVTM and CDR2 is ANQGSEA in the germline V gene. The CDR3 DNA reads TGCAGCGTGGGGACTAGCGGGGGGTACGAGCAGTACTTC. Protein product: CSVGTSGGYEQYF.

The sample holds one count of this clone. V is TRBV19 and J is TRBJ1-5; no firm D call. This CDR3 comprises 16 residues. Per the germline V gene, CDR1 is LNHDA and CDR2 is SQIVND (reference sequence). The V gene lost 0 bases and the J gene lost 2 bases, with 11 bases spanning the gap. CDR3 DNA: TGTGCCAGTAGTATAGATAAGGGTACGGGCAATCAGCCCCAGCATTTT. It codes for CASSIDKGTGNQPQHF.

The chain couples TRBV5-1 to TRBJ2-1; 9 bases are shared with TRBD2. CDR3 length: 18 amino acids. Germline assignment: CDR1 SGHRS and CDR2 YFSETQ. V dropped 7 bases and J dropped 0; count of bases not matched to a gene: 14. The CDR3 bases are TGCGCCAGCGGGTCGACTAGCGGACAAACTAGCTCCTACAATGAGCAGTTCTTC. Amino acid sequence: CASGSTSGQTSSYNEQFF.

The chain couples TRBV3-1 (or the pseudogene TRBV3-2) to TRBJ1-4; the match to TRBD1 covers 8 bases. The CDR3 extends over 18 amino acids. Germline values: CDR1 LGHDT, CDR2 YNNKEL (reference sequence). With V trimmed by 0 bases and J by 4 bases, 10 bases remained unmatched. The CDR3 DNA sequence: TGTGCCAGCAGCCAAGAGTCAGGGGGCTACGGGGGTAATGAAAAACTGTTTTTT. Its protein is CASSQESGGYGGNEKLFF.

The DNA for the CDR3 is TGTGCCAGCAGTTTAAGGGGCGGGGGGATGAACACTGAAGCTTTCTTT. Translated, it gives CASSLRGGGMNTEAFF. V is TRBV28 and J is TRBJ1-1; D is possibly TRBD1 (5 bases). Germline CDR1 MDHEN, CDR2 SYDVKM. The CDR3 totals 16 residues. V shed 2 bases and J shed 0 bases, with 13 bases lying between them.

This sequence joins TRBV7-9 and TRBJ1-1; unclear D gene. V was cut by 1 base and J by 0 bases, with 6 bases left in between. The CDR3 runs to 14 residues. Germline V gives CDR1 SEHNR, CDR2 FQNEAQ (reference sequence). The CDR3 region is CASSLGGLNTEAFF. For the CDR3, the DNA is TGTGCCAGCAGCTTAGGAGGTTTGAACACTGAAGCTTTCTTT.

The rearrangement links TRBV6-5 to TRBJ2-3; D uncertain. This CDR3 is 14 amino acids long. Germline V CDR1 and CDR2: MNHEY, SVGAGI. V was trimmed by 2 bases and J by 4 bases, leaving 10 bases between them. This CDR3 reads CASSYASGADTQYF. DNA for the CDR3: TGTGCCAGCAGTTACGCGAGTGGGGCAGATACGCAGTATTTT.

The table lists this clone with a few counts. The rearrangement links TRBV28 to TRBJ1-4; a possible D gene is TRBD1 (5 bases). The germline V gene has CDR1 MDHEN and CDR2 SYDVKM. V lost 5 bases and J 6 bases, leaving 16 bases between the germline ends. CDR3 length: 15 residues. Here the CDR3 reads CASSNGVGVYEKLFF. In DNA form, the CDR3 reads TGTGCCAGCAGTAACGGGGTAGGGGTATATGAAAAACTGTTTTTT. The full variable domain, in which reference TRBV28 and TRBJ1-4 provide the parts outside the CDR3, is DVKVTQSSRYLVKRTGEKVFLECVQDMDHENMFWYRQDPGLGLRLIYFSYDVKMKEKGDIPEGYSVSREKKERFSLILESASTNQTSMYLCASSNGVGVYEKLFFGSGTQLSVL.

J is TRBJ2-1 and V is TRBV3-1 (or the pseudogene TRBV3-2), with 10 nucleotides matching TRBD2. This CDR3 is 16 amino acids long. V gave up 1 base and J gave up 6 bases; unmatched junction bases: 6. Germline CDR1 is LGHDT and CDR2 is YNNKEL (reference sequence). CDR3 residues: CASSQVVASGSNEQFF. In DNA form, the CDR3 reads TGTGCCAGCAGCCAAGTCGTAGCTAGCGGGAGCAATGAGCAGTTCTTC.

This chain uses TRBV19 with TRBJ1-1, with D hard to call. Germline-derived CDR1 and CDR2 are LNHDA and SQIVND (reference sequence). The CDR3 is 12 amino acids. Trimming removed 4 bases at V and 6 bases at J, with 9 bases between. The CDR3 is CASSSEWAEAFF. CDR3 nucleotide sequence: TGTGCCAGTAGTAGTGAGTGGGCTGAAGCTTTCTTT.

In its sample, this clone was seen once. The chain uses TRBV18 and TRBJ2-3; 11 bases line up with TRBD1. V dropped 0 bases and J dropped 4; count of bases not matched to a gene: 3. CDR1 KGHSH and CDR2 LQKENI come from the germline V gene. The length of the CDR3 is 16 residues. The CDR3 DNA follows: TGTGCCAGCTCACCACCGGACAGGGGGCTGGCAGATACGCAGTATTTT. Translated: CASSPPDRGLADTQYF.

The chain employs TRBV6-5 and TRBJ2-7, with a tentative D call TRBD2 (6 bases). Germline assignment: CDR1 MNHEY and CDR2 SVGAGI. The CDR3 sequence is 12 residues long. V lost 0 bases, J lost 7 bases, and 7 bases lay in between. CDR3 sequence: CASSYSGGEQYF. CDR3 coding DNA: TGTGCCAGCAGTTACTCGGGGGGAGAGCAGTACTTC.

Only a few counts were recorded for this clone. The rearrangement uses TRBV6-5 and TRBJ1-2; D might be TRBD1 (6 bases). Trimming cost V 6 bases and J 8 bases, with 16 bases left between them. The germline V gene encodes CDR1 MNHEY and CDR2 SVGAGI. This CDR3 has 13 amino acids. The CDR3 sequence: CASSPGATGGYTF. CDR3 DNA: TGTGCCAGCAGCCCGGGGGCGACGGGAGGCTACACCTTC.

V and J are TRBV7-9 and TRBJ1-3; 8 bases match TRBD1. Germline CDR1 and CDR2: SEHNR and FQNEAQ (reference sequence). This CDR3 spans 13 amino acids. J was trimmed by 7 bases and V by 8 bases; bases with no gene match: 7. The CDR3: CASSDRGLNTIYF. CDR3 sequence (DNA): TGTGCCAGCTCAGACAGGGGCTTGAACACCATATATTTT.

The chain recombines TRBV7-3 with TRBJ2-5; D is tentatively TRBD1 or TRBD2 (6 bases each). Germline assignment: CDR1 SGHTA and CDR2 FQGTGA. CDR3 length equals 13 residues. Between the trimmed V and J ends, which lost 3 bases and 7 bases, there was a span of 12 bases. The CDR3 bases are TGTGCCAGCAGCTTCACCGAGGGGGGGACCCAGTACTTC. As protein: CASSFTEGGTQYF.

The J gene is TRBJ1-5, the V gene TRBV28, with TRBD1 matching 11 bases. CDR3 size: 15 residues. Germline lookup yields CDR1 MDHEN and CDR2 SYDVKM. Unmatched junction bases numbered 7, after V lost 5 bases and J lost 7 bases. CDR3 protein: CASSRSGQGDQPQHF. Here the CDR3 DNA reads TGTGCCAGCAGTAGGTCGGGACAGGGGGACCAGCCCCAGCATTTT.

The J gene is TRBJ2-5, the V gene TRBV6-1, with TRBD2 as a possible D gene (6 bases). The germline gives CDR1 MNHNS, CDR2 SASEGT. The CDR3 runs to 18 residues. Trimming pared 1 base from V and 5 bases from J, leaving 23 bases between. The CDR3 DNA sequence: TGTGCCAGCAGTGAAGAAATGGGTTCCGGAGGGGAAGGGGAGACCCAGTACTTC. Protein sequence: CASSEEMGSGGEGETQYF.

The V gene is TRBV27, the J gene TRBJ2-1; D may correspond to TRBD1 or TRBD2 (6 bases each). CDR1 and CDR2 from the germline V gene are MNHEY and SMNVEV (reference sequence). V gave up 3 bases and J gave up 4 bases, with 25 bases separating them. The CDR3 totals 19 residues. CDR3 protein: CASSFWPTRIGGKYNEQFF. The CDR3 nucleotides are TGTGCCAGCAGTTTTTGGCCAACTCGTATAGGGGGGAAATACAATGAGCAGTTCTTC.

The J gene is TRBJ2-1, the V gene TRBV18; 8 bases line up with TRBD2. The CDR3 loop spans 13 amino acids. CDR1 KGHSH and CDR2 LQKENI come from the germline V gene. J lost 12 bases, V lost 0 bases, and 4 bases had no gene match. CDR3 sequence (DNA): TGTGCCAGCTCACCACCGGGACTAGGGTTGCAGTTCTTC. Translated: CASSPPGLGLQFF. Full variable domain (missing parts from reference TRBV18 and TRBJ2-1): NAGVMQNPRHLVRRRGQEARLRCSPMKGHSHVYWYRQLPEEGLKFMVYLQKENIIDESGMPKERFSAEFPKEGPSILRIQQVVRGDSAAYFCASSPPGLGLQFFGPGTRLTVL.

V is TRBV28 and J is TRBJ1-2, with unresolved D. V dropped 5 bases and J dropped 4 bases, with 17 bases sitting between them. Germline lookup yields CDR1 MDHEN and CDR2 SYDVKM. The CDR3 covers 15 residues. The CDR3 spells CASSPYPVAVYGYTF. The CDR3 DNA reads as TGTGCCAGCAGTCCATACCCTGTTGCGGTCTATGGCTACACCTTC.

This clone was counted between two and nine times. The CDR3 loop is CASSKGQNTGELFF. As DNA, the CDR3 is TGTGCCAGCAGCAAGGGACAGAACACCGGGGAGCTGTTTTTT. The chain is built from TRBV7-7 and TRBJ2-2, with D perhaps matching TRBD1 (6 bases). This CDR3 is 14 amino acids long. Trimming left V 5 bases short and J 1 base short, with 8 bases between. CDR1 is SSHAT, CDR2 FNYEAQ, per germline (reference sequence).

With respect to this clone: This CDR3 is also generated by other DNA sequences in the sample. The genes are TRBV9 and TRBJ1-2, with a weak D call TRBD1 (5 bases). The germline CDR1 and CDR2 sequences are SGDLS and YYNGEE. This CDR3 comprises 12 residues. V was shortened by 0 bases and J by 8 bases, with 8 bases between the two germline ends. CDR3 in DNA: TGTGCCAGCAGCGTAGGCCAGGGCGGCTACACCTTC. Its translation: CASSVGQGGYTF.